One sample yielded the 14 T cell receptor beta chains listed below, sequenced in a study of prognosis after radiotherapy for stage I lung cancer listed by TCRdb under 2021. The sequencer listed for this sample is Illumina HiSeq 3000. Two rounds of multiplex PCR were performed to amplify the TCR beta CDR3 region from genomic DNA. In the first PCR round, primers specific to each TRBV and TRBJ gene were used, and the primer sequences were filed in Chinese patent CN105087789A. Using fastp trimming at Q25 and MiXCR clonotype assembly, TCRdb reanalyzed the public sequencing data and kept in-frame beta chains. Entries are consolidated by CDR3 protein sequence, retaining the most common genes and DNA. For this sample the table gives around 30,000 distinct CDR3 sequences, of which more than 30% were detected only once. The ten top clones hold about 25% of the sample. The sequenced sample was PBMCs, obtained before or after stereotactic body radiation therapy (not recorded which). The receptors were gathered from a donor aged 50 or older with non-small cell lung cancer.

This clonotype was seen repeatedly, ten times or more. The V gene is TRBV18, the J gene TRBJ1-1; D is undetermined. With 1 base removed from V and 5 bases from J, the gap between germline ends came to 5 bases. Germline assignment: CDR1 KGHSH and CDR2 LQKENI. This CDR3 is 12 amino acids long. Here the CDR3 reads CASSPRVTEAFF. CDR3 bases: TGTGCCAGCTCACCACGGGTTACTGAAGCTTTCTTT. Supplemented by reference TRBV18 and TRBJ1-1, the full variable domain reads NAGVMQNPRHLVRRRGQEARLRCSPMKGHSHVYWYRQLPEEGLKFMVYLQKENIIDESGMPKERFSAEFPKEGPSILRIQQVVRGDSAAYFCASSPRVTEAFFGQGTRLTVV.

In this sample, this clonotype turned up many times. V and J are TRBV5-1 and TRBJ1-4, with no clear D. Per germline, CDR1 SGHRS and CDR2 YFSETQ. Trimming pared 0 bases from V and 8 bases from J, leaving 14 bases between. CDR3 length: 15 residues. The CDR3 loop is CASSLAGNSQEKLFF. The CDR3 nucleotides read TGCGCCAGCAGCTTGGCCGGGAACAGCCAGGAAAAACTGTTTTTT. The variable domain in full, with the rest retrieved from reference TRBV5-1 and TRBJ1-4, is KAGVTQTPRYLIKTRGQQVTLSCSPISGHRSVSWYQQTPGQGLQFLFEYFSETQRNKGNFPGRFSGRQFSNSRSEMNVSTLELGDSALYLCASSLAGNSQEKLFFGSGTQLSVL.

This clonotype was seen ten or more times. Germline and junction disagree at one end, which may indicate a read error. Here the CDR3 reads CASSWGRGRGYTF. The CDR3 region has the DNA TGCGCCAGCAGCTGGGGGCGGGGGAGAGGCTACACCTTC. The chain joins TRBV5-6 to TRBJ1-2; D may be TRBD1 (6 bases). CDR3 length equals 13 residues. Germline V gene data show CDR1 as SGHDT and CDR2 as YYEEEE.

The chain joins TRBV28 to TRBJ1-5; unclear D gene. Looked up from germline, CDR1 is MDHEN and CDR2 is SYDVKM. Trimming removed 7 bases from V and 3 bases from J, with 10 bases in between. The CDR3 covers 13 residues. Written as DNA, the CDR3 is TGTGCCAGCATGGCAAATATCAATCAGCCCCAGCATTTT. Residues: CASMANINQPQHF.

This chain links TRBV5-1 with TRBJ2-7; D remains ambiguous. Germline V gives CDR1 SGHRS, CDR2 YFSETQ. Trimming removed 0 bases at V and 7 bases at J, with 11 bases between. The CDR3 consists of 13 residues. CDR3 residues: CASSLGIYNEQYF. As DNA, the CDR3 is TGCGCCAGCAGCTTGGGCATTTACAATGAGCAGTACTTC.

This clonotype was seen repeatedly, ten times or more. The chain combines TRBV7-2 with TRBJ2-2; no definite D call. The CDR3 covers 14 residues. Germline CDR1 is SGHTA and CDR2 is FQGNSA. Trimming stripped 1 base from V and 4 bases from J, with 7 bases between. The CDR3 protein is CASSLEFSTGELFF. The CDR3 nucleotides read TGTGCCAGCAGCTTAGAGTTTAGCACCGGGGAGCTGTTTTTT.

This clonotype was counted ten times or more. The J gene is TRBJ2-6, the V gene TRBV12-3 or TRBV12-4, with TRBD1 identical over 9 bases. The ends lost 6 bases at V and 0 bases at J; junction bases unmatched: 21. The CDR3 sequence is 22 residues long. The DNA of the CDR3 is TGTGCCAGCAGACCGGGAAGTTACGGGACAGGGAATTTCTACTCTGGGGCCAACGTCCTGACTTTC. This codes for CASRPGSYGTGNFYSGANVLTF.

This clonotype was seen ten or more times. The chain recombines TRBV5-8 with TRBJ2-1; D unresolved. This CDR3 contains 14 residues. CDR1 SGHTS and CDR2 YDEGEE come from the germline V gene. V was cut by 0 bases and J by 3 bases, with 7 bases left in between. The DNA of the CDR3 is TGTGCCAGCAGCTTGGCAACGGACTACAATGAGCAGTTCTTC. This gives the protein CASSLATDYNEQFF.

This clonotype was recorded many times. The chain joins TRBV4-1 to TRBJ1-6; no reliable D call. CDR1 and CDR2 (germline): MGHRA, YSYEKL. The CDR3 contains 17 residues. The germline V and J ends were trimmed by 1 base and 7 bases, with 17 bases remaining between them. In nucleotides, the CDR3 is TGCGCCAGCAGCCAAGGGAAAGGGCCTCAGAAAAATTCACCCCTCCACTTT. This encodes CASSQGKGPQKNSPLHF.

This clonotype was picked up many times. The chain is built from TRBV28 and TRBJ2-2; TRBD1 matches at 7 bases. Trimming took 4 bases from V and 2 from J; bases not matched to a gene: 7. CDR3 length equals 16 residues. From germline, CDR1 is MDHEN and CDR2 SYDVKM. The CDR3, as DNA: TGTGCCAGCAGTTCCCCGGGACAGAGAAACACCGGGGAGCTGTTTTTT. Amino acid sequence: CASSSPGQRNTGELFF. The full variable domain, with the rest looked up from reference TRBV28 and TRBJ2-2, is DVKVTQSSRYLVKRTGEKVFLECVQDMDHENMFWYRQDPGLGLRLIYFSYDVKMKEKGDIPEGYSVSREKKERFSLILESASTNQTSMYLCASSSPGQRNTGELFFGEGSRLTVL.

Many counts were recorded for this clonotype. The rearrangement links TRBV9 to TRBJ1-2; 8 bases match TRBD1. V trimming: 0 bases; J trimming: 2 bases; junction bases outside the gene matches: 0. Germline assignment: CDR1 SGDLS and CDR2 YYNGEE. The CDR3 is 14 amino acids. CDR3 amino acids: CASSVGTGNYGYTF. The CDR3 DNA follows: TGTGCCAGCAGCGTAGGGACAGGGAACTATGGCTACACCTTC.

The table lists this clonotype with many counts. This sequence joins TRBV20-1 and TRBJ1-1; D possibly corresponds to TRBD1 (5 bases). Looked up from germline, CDR1 is DFQATT and CDR2 is SNEGSKA (reference sequence). The CDR3 is 13 residues long. The CDR3 sequence: CTPEAGQNTEAFF. Here the CDR3 DNA reads TGCACACCCGAGGCAGGGCAGAACACTGAAGCTTTCTTT.

This clonotype was picked up one time. A read error is likely here: a far larger clone is one base away. The CDR3 protein is CASIPGRGITDTQYF. In nucleotides, the CDR3 is TGTGCCAGCATACCCGGTCGGGGAATCACAGATACGCAGTATTTT. The chain has TRBV6-8 and TRBJ2-3, with D tentatively TRBD2 (5 bases). Germline V lookup: CDR1 MNHGY, CDR2 SAAAGT. The CDR3 is 15 amino acids. V dropped 7 bases and J dropped 2 bases, with 16 bases sitting between them.

This clonotype was observed at least ten times. The chain is built from TRBV18 and TRBJ2-2, with TRBD2 matching over 11 bases. V shed 9 bases and J 2 bases; nucleotides not matched to a gene: 5. Germline CDR1 KGHSH, CDR2 LQKENI. The CDR3 loop spans 15 amino acids. Here the CDR3 DNA reads TGTGCCAGTCAAACTAGCGGGGGAAACACCGGGGAGCTGTTTTTT. Its translation is CASQTSGGNTGELFF.